These 15 T cell receptor beta chains came from one sample sequenced in a study of OX40 agonist ivuxolimab in advanced cancers. TCRdb's copy holds only in-frame clones and misses some; the assay was immunoSEQ multiplex PCR. Among 37,000 or so clones, about 78% were seen once, and the ten largest hold roughly a fifth. The sequencing here drew on CD4+ or CD8+ T cells sorted from blood, taken in a trial of the OX40 agonist ivuxolimab. The source is an adult with an advanced solid tumor such as melanoma, head and neck, liver or kidney cancer.

The chain carries TRBV27 and TRBJ2-1; D possibly corresponds to TRBD2 (6 bases). The length of the CDR3 is 15 residues. V dropped 7 bases and J dropped 4 bases, with 17 bases sitting between them. The germline V gene has CDR1 MNHEY and CDR2 SMNVEV (reference sequence). CDR3: CASMEGNGLYNEQFF. For the CDR3, the DNA is TGTGCCAGCATGGAGGGAAATGGACTTTACAATGAGCAGTTCTTC.

J is TRBJ2-7 and V is TRBV5-6; D perhaps matches TRBD2 (7 bases). Trimming pared 5 bases from V and 5 bases from J, leaving 20 bases between. Per the germline V gene, CDR1 is SGHDT and CDR2 is YYEEEE. This CDR3 has 15 residues. The CDR3 DNA reads as TGTGCCAGCAGTTTCTCCAGGGGAGGGCTTAACGAGCAGTACTTC. It translates to CASSFSRGGLNEQYF.

This sequence joins TRBV28 and TRBJ2-3, with TRBD1 matching over 9 bases. The CDR3 totals 15 residues. The trim removed 8 bases at V and 3 bases at J, leaving 9 bases unmatched. The germline gives CDR1 MDHEN, CDR2 SYDVKM. Here the CDR3 DNA reads TGTGCCAGCCGAACCTTGACAGGGGGGACAGATACGCAGTATTTT. This translates into CASRTLTGGTDTQYF. Based on the CDR3 plus reference TRBV28 and TRBJ2-3, the full variable domain is DVKVTQSSRYLVKRTGEKVFLECVQDMDHENMFWYRQDPGLGLRLIYFSYDVKMKEKGDIPEGYSVSREKKERFSLILESASTNQTSMYLCASRTLTGGTDTQYFGPGTRLTVL.

V gene TRBV6-5 combines with J gene TRBJ2-3, with no clear D. The CDR3 is 16 residues long. The germline CDR1 and CDR2 sequences are MNHEY and SVGAGI. V lost 0 bases, J lost 4 bases, and 14 bases lay in between. The CDR3 region has the DNA TGTGCCAGCAGTTACTCGGGCGGTAGCAACCCAGATACGCAGTATTTT. Amino acid sequence: CASSYSGGSNPDTQYF.

The rearrangement joins TRBV7-9 to TRBJ2-5; 9 nucleotides agree with TRBD2. V lost 5 bases and J lost 5; bases outside the gene matches: 3. Per the germline V gene, CDR1 is SEHNR and CDR2 is FQNEAQ (reference sequence). The CDR3 extends over 13 amino acids. The CDR3 reads CASSLTSGETQYF. The CDR3 DNA sequence: TGTGCCAGCAGCCTTACTAGCGGGGAGACCCAGTACTTC. The full variable domain, completed using reference TRBV7-9 and TRBJ2-5, is DTGVSQNPRHKITKRGQNVTFRCDPISEHNRLYWYRQTLGQGPEFLTYFQNEAQLEKSRLLSDRFSAERPKGSFSTLEIQRTEQGDSAMYLCASSLTSGETQYFGPGTRLLVL.

The chain carries TRBV9 and TRBJ1-1; D is undetermined. Germline CDR1 reads SGDLS; CDR2 reads YYNGEE. Trimming took 6 bases from V and 0 from J, leaving 12 bases between them. The CDR3 length is 14 residues. The CDR3 DNA is TGTGCCAGCACCCTCGACGGGTTGAACACTGAAGCTTTCTTT. Protein: CASTLDGLNTEAFF.

The V call is TRBV10-3, the J call TRBJ2-1, with 10 bases that match TRBD2. CDR1 is ENHRY and CDR2 is SYGVKD in the germline V gene. This CDR3 is 15 amino acids long. Trimming cost V 4 bases and J 12 bases; bases outside gene matches: 12. Here the CDR3 reads CAISAPGLAGVVQFF. Written as DNA, the CDR3 is TGTGCCATCAGTGCGCCTGGGCTAGCGGGAGTTGTGCAGTTCTTC.

The V and J genes are TRBV7-9 and TRBJ1-6; no clear D. Trimming stripped 5 bases from V and 2 bases from J, with 7 bases between. In germline, CDR1 is SEHNR, CDR2 FQNEAQ (reference sequence). The CDR3 extends over 14 amino acids. The CDR3: CASSRGPYNSPLHF. DNA of the CDR3: TGTGCCAGCAGCCGCGGACCCTATAATTCACCCCTCCACTTT.

The CDR3, as DNA: TGCGCCAGCAGCCAAGGGTACAGGGAAGGCGGCTATGGCTACACCTTC. Translating it yields CASSQGYREGGYGYTF. The V and J genes are TRBV4-1 and TRBJ1-2, with D possibly TRBD1 on 6 matching bases. V was shortened by 1 base and J by 4 bases, with 16 bases between the two germline ends. Germline V gives CDR1 MGHRA, CDR2 YSYEKL. The CDR3 is made up of 16 amino acids.

Only one count was recorded for this clone. This sequence joins TRBV7-8 and TRBJ1-2; D is ambiguous. The germline CDR1 and CDR2 sequences are SGHVS and FQNEAQ. This CDR3 comprises 16 residues. Trimming removed 1 base at V and 4 bases at J, with 16 bases between. CDR3 residues: CASSLGQPPMGYGYTF. The DNA of the CDR3 is TGTGCCAGCAGCTTAGGTCAGCCCCCCATGGGCTATGGCTACACCTTC. Using reference TRBV7-8 and TRBJ1-2 for the parts outside the CDR3, the full variable domain is GAGVSQSPRYKVAKRGQDVALRCDPISGHVSLFWYQQALGQGPEFLTYFQNEAQLDKSGLPSDRFFAERPEGSVSTLKIQRTQQEDSAVYLCASSLGQPPMGYGYTFGSGTRLTVV.

The chain is built from TRBV7-2 and TRBJ2-2; D is unclear. Germline V gives CDR1 SGHTA, CDR2 FQGNSA. The CDR3 spans 12 residues. Trimming removed 5 bases from V and 3 bases from J, with 4 bases in between. CDR3 in amino acids: CASSPYTGELFF. CDR3 nucleotide sequence: TGTGCCAGCAGCCCCTACACCGGGGAGCTGTTTTTT.

The chain carries TRBV9 and TRBJ2-3, with 8 bases identical to TRBD2. The CDR3 has 14 residues. V trimming: 4 bases; J trimming: 4 bases; junction bases outside the gene matches: 5. Germline CDR1 is SGDLS and CDR2 is YYNGEE. CDR3 amino acids: CASSPGGASDTQYF. CDR3 in DNA: TGTGCCAGCAGCCCCGGGGGGGCGTCAGATACGCAGTATTTT.

This clone was recorded at least ten times. The chain uses TRBV7-9 and TRBJ1-2, with D tentatively TRBD1 (6 bases). Germline CDR1 is SEHNR and CDR2 is FQNEAQ (reference sequence). CDR3 size: 15 residues. With 1 base removed from V and 9 bases from J, the gap between germline ends came to 18 bases. CDR3 in DNA: TGTGCCAGCAGCTTAGGGAGCGACGGGGGGCGAAGCTACACCTTC. Translated, it gives CASSLGSDGGRSYTF.

The genes are TRBV2 and TRBJ2-1, with D perhaps matching TRBD1 (6 bases). Per the germline V gene, CDR1 is SNHLY and CDR2 is FYNNEI. Trimming pared 6 bases from V and 5 bases from J, leaving 23 bases between. The CDR3 has 17 amino acids. The CDR3 here is CASRAGPRLGANNEQFF. Written as DNA, the CDR3 is TGTGCCAGCAGGGCTGGGCCTCGGCTGGGGGCGAACAATGAGCAGTTCTTC.

In DNA form, the CDR3 reads TGTGCCAGCAGTTACAAATCGGGACAGCCCCAGCATTTT. Its protein is CASSYKSGQPQHF. This chain joins TRBV6-5 and TRBJ1-5; D call uncertain. The CDR3 is 13 residues long. V gave up 2 bases and J gave up 7 bases, with 9 bases separating them. In germline, CDR1 is MNHEY, CDR2 SVGAGI.